This T cell receptor (beta chain) was sequenced for a study of T cell responses to AZD1222 COVID-19 vaccine. At the level of the study: Recipients boosted at about 4 weeks or about 12 weeks are pooled. Findings and caveats of the study: Among the donors, most were white British and more were female, and clonal diversity was possibly underestimated. Recipients of AZD1222 seropositive at baseline numbered only 6 or 7.

Notes on this clone: Its target is unknown.

This CDR3 spans 15 amino acids. CDR1 is LNHDA, CDR2 SQIVND, per germline (reference sequence). Trimming pared 0 bases from V and 6 bases from J, leaving 14 bases between. Some clones are missing from TCRdb's copy, which holds only in-frame ones; the method was immunoSEQ multiplex PCR. The table has around 140,000 clones, roughly 85% seen once; the top ten hold around 8.6%. The chain joins TRBV19 to TRBJ1-1, with D perhaps matching TRBD1 (5 bases). The sequence derives from an adult in good health. Sequencing used peripheral blood, obtained on day 0 of AZD1222 vaccination. Here the CDR3 reads CASSIEGPRDAEAFF. In nucleotides, the CDR3 is TGTGCCAGTAGTATAGAAGGACCGAGGGACGCTGAAGCTTTCTTT.